The present T cell receptor (beta chain) was sequenced within a study of blood T cell repertoires in COVID-19. Study-level information: Italy, Spain and the United States were the sources of the convalescent and acute COVID-19 samples. The analysed material was cDNA or gDNA that came from T cells, B-cell-depleted T cells, or PBMCs.

The germline V gene encodes CDR1 GTSNPN and CDR2 SVGIG (reference sequence). V was trimmed by 0 bases and J by 2 bases, leaving 3 bases between them. The CDR3 is 12 amino acids. In the source study's methods: The assay estimated nucleated cells by amplifying reference gene primers. The method was immunoSEQ multiplex PCR; TCRdb's version includes in-frame clones alone and lacks a portion of them. V and J calls and clone size are as listed in that table; D and trimming were resolved from the DNA. The table lists more than 140,000 clones, under 85% of them singletons. The source of this sequence is a human donor in a cohort sampled during active COVID-19. Sequenced: peripheral blood. The chain combines TRBV30 with TRBJ2-3; D is unclear. For the CDR3, the DNA is TGTGCCTGGAGTGTACACACAGATACGCAGTATTTT. The encoded protein is CAWSVHTDTQYF.